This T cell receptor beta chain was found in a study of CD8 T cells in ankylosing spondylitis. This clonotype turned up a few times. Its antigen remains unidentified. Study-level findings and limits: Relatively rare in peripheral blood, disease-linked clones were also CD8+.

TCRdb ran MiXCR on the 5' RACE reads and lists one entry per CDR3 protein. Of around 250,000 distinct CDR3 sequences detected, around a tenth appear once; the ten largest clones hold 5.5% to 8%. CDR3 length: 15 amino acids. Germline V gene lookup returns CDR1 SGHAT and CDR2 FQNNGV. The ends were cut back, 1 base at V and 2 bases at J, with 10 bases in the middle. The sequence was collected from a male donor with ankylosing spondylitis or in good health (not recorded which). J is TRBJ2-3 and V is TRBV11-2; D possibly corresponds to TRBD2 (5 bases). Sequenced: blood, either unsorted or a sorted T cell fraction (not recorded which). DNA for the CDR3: TGTGCCAGCAGCTTAGGCGGGCATTTCACAGATACGCAGTATTTT. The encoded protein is CASSLGGHFTDTQYF. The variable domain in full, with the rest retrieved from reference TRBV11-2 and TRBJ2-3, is EAGVAQSPRYKIIEKRQSVAFWCNPISGHATLYWYQQILGQGPKLLIQFQNNGVVDDSQLPKDRFSAERLKGVDSTLKIQPAKLEDSAVYLCASSLGGHFTDTQYFGPGTRLTVL.